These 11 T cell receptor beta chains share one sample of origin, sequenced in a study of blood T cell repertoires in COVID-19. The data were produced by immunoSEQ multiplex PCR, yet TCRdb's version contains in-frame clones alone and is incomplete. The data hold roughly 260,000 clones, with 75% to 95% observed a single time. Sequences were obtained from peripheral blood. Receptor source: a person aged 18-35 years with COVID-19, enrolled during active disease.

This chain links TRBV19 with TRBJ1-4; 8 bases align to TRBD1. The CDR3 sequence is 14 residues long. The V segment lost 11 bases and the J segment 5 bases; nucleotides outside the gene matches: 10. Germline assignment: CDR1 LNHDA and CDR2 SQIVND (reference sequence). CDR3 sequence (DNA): TGTGCCCGGACAGGGAGGGCATTAAATGAAAAACTGTTTTTT. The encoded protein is CARTGRALNEKLFF.

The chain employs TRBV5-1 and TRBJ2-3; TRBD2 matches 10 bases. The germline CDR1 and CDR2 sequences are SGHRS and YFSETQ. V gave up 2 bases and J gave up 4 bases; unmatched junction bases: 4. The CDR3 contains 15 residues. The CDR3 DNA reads TGCGCCAGCAGCTTAGCGGGAGGGTCTGCAGATACGCAGTATTTT. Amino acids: CASSLAGGSADTQYF. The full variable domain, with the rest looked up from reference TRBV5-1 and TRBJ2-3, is KAGVTQTPRYLIKTRGQQVTLSCSPISGHRSVSWYQQTPGQGLQFLFEYFSETQRNKGNFPGRFSGRQFSNSRSEMNVSTLELGDSALYLCASSLAGGSADTQYFGPGTRLTVL.

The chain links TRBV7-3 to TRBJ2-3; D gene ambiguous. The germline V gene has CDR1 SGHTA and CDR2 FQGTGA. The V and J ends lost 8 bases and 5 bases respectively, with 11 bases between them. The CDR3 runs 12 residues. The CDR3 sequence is CASSATRDTQYF. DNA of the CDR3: TGTGCCAGCTCCGCCACTCGAGATACGCAGTATTTT.

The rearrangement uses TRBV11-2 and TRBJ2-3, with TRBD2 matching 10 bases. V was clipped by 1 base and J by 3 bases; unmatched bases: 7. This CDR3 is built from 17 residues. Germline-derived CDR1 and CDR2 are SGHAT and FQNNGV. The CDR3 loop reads CASSLGQASGRTDTQYF. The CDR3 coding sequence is TGTGCCAGCAGCTTAGGTCAAGCTAGCGGGAGAACAGATACGCAGTATTTT.

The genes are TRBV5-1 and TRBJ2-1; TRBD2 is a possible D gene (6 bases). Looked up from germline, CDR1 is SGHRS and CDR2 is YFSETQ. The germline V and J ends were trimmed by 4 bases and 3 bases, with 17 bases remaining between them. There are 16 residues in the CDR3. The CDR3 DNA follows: TGCGCCAGCAGCATGGCCACTAGCAGACTCTACAATGAGCAGTTCTTC. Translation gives CASSMATSRLYNEQFF.

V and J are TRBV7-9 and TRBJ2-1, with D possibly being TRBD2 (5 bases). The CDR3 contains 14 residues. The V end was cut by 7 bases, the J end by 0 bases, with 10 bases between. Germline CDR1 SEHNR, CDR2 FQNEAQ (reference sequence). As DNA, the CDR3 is TGTGCCAGCACCGTAAGCGGCTCCTACAATGAGCAGTTCTTC. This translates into CASTVSGSYNEQFF. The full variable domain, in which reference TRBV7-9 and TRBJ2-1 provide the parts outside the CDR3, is DTGVSQNPRHKITKRGQNVTFRCDPISEHNRLYWYRQTLGQGPEFLTYFQNEAQLEKSRLLSDRFSAERPKGSFSTLEIQRTEQGDSAMYLCASTVSGSYNEQFFGPGTRLTVL.

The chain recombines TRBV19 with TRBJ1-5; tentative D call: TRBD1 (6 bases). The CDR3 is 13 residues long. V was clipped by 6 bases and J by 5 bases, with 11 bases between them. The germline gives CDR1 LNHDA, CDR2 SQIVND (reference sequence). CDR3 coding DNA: TGTGCCAGTAGATCGGACAGTGATCAGCCCCAGCATTTT. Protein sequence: CASRSDSDQPQHF. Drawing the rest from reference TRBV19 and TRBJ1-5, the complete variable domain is DGGITQSPKYLFRKEGQNVTLSCEQNLNHDAMYWYRQDPGQGLRLIYYSQIVNDFQKGDIAEGYSVSREKKESFPLTVTSAQKNPTAFYLCASRSDSDQPQHFGDGTRLSIL.

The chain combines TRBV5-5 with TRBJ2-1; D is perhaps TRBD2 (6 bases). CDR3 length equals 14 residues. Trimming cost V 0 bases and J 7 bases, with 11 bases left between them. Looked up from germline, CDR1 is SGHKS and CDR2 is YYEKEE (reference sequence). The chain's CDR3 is CASSLVGGRNEQFF. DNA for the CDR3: TGTGCCAGCAGCTTGGTCGGGGGTCGGAATGAGCAGTTCTTC.

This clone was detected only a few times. DNA for the CDR3: TGTGCCAGCAGTGACTCGAGGGCGGGAGGGGGGAATGAGCAGTTCTTC. Its protein product is CASSDSRAGGGNEQFF. This rearrangement joins TRBV6-4 to TRBJ2-1; 9 nucleotides match TRBD2. Germline CDR1 and CDR2: MRHNA and SNTAGT. V lost 0 bases to trimming and J lost 7 bases; unmatched junction nucleotides: 7. The CDR3 is made up of 16 amino acids.

In DNA, the CDR3 is TGTGCCAGCAGAGTCGGCGGCCTGGAAGCCGGGGAGCTGTTTTTT. Translation: CASRVGGLEAGELFF. The chain is built from TRBV28 and TRBJ2-2; D gene ambiguous. Looked up from germline, CDR1 is MDHEN and CDR2 is SYDVKM. The V end lost 6 bases, the J end lost 6 bases, and 17 bases lay between the germline ends. There are 15 residues in the CDR3.

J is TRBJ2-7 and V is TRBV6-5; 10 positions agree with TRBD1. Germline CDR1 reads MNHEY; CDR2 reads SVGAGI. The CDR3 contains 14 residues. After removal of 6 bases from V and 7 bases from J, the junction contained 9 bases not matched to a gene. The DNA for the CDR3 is TGTGCCAGCAGGGTCCCCGGGACAGGGGCTGAGCAGTACTTC. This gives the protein CASRVPGTGAEQYF.